The text below deals with one T cell receptor beta chain. Its antigen is not known. This record comes from a study of radiotherapy plus CTLA-4 blockade in lung cancer. Study at large: Disease control reached approximately 29%, with objective responses in 15% to 20%.

Using immunoSEQ multiplex PCR, the repertoire was profiled, and TCRdb retains in-frame clones only, with some absent. The repertoire consists of 75,000 to 80,000 clones, with around nine tenths occurring once and the leading ten covering just over 0.85%. This CDR3 contains 15 residues. Trimming pared 3 bases from V and 0 bases from J, leaving 11 bases between. Receiving focal radiation plus CTLA-4 blockade with ipilimumab were patients who had chemo-refractory metastatic non-small-cell lung cancer. Study results and limitations: Expansion of tumor-derived TCR clones was observed in blood after radiotherapy plus ipilimumab. According to reports, early shifts in blood T cell clones, alongside interferon-beta, forecast response most accurately.

This material consisted of peripheral blood, taken from a patient treated with radiotherapy plus ipilimumab. The clonotype comes from a human donor with non-small cell lung cancer who had stable disease on radiotherapy plus ipilimumab. This chain connects TRBV23-1 to TRBJ1-2; D is possibly TRBD1 (5 bases). TRBV23-1 qualifies as an ORF whose function is uncertain. CDR3 amino acids: CASSHGAVTNYGYTF. CDR3 DNA: TGCGCCAGCAGTCATGGGGCAGTCACTAACTATGGCTACACCTTC.